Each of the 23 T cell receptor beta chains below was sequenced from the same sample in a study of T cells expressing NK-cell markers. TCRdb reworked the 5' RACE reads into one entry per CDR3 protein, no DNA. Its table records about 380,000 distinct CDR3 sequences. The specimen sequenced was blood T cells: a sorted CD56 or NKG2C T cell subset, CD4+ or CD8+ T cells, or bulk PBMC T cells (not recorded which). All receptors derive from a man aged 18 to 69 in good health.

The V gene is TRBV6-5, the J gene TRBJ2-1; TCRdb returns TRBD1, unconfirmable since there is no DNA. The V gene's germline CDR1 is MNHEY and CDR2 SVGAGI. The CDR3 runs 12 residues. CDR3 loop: CARARGWDEQFF.

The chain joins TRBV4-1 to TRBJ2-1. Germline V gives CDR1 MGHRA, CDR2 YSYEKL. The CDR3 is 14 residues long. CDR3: CASSPRLNSNEQFF.

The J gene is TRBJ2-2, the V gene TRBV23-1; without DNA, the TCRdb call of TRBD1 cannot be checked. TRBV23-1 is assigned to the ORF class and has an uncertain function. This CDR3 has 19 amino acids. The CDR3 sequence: CASSQYGVLGQGHTGELFF.

The CDR3 here is CAISGFNNSPLHF. This rearrangement joins TRBV10-3 to TRBJ1-6. Germline lookup yields CDR1 ENHRY and CDR2 SYGVKD. The CDR3 is made up of 13 amino acids.

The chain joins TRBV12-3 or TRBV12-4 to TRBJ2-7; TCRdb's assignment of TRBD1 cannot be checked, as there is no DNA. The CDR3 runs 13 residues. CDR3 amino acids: CASSLSRGYEQYF.

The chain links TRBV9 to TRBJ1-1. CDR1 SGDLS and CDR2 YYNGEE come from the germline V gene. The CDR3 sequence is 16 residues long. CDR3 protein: CASSVATGLRSTEAFF.

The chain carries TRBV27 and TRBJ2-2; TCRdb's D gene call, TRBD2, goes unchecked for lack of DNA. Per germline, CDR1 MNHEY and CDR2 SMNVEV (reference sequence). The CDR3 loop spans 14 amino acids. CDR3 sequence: CASSVSPRTGELFF.

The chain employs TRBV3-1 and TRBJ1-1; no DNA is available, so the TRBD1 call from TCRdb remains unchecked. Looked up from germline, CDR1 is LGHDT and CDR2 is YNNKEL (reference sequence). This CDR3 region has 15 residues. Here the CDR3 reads CASSLAGGGNTEAFF.

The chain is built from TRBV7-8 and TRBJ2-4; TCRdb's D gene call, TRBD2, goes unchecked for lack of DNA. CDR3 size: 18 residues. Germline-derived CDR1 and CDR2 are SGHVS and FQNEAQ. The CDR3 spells CASSLGGARGYTKNIQYF.

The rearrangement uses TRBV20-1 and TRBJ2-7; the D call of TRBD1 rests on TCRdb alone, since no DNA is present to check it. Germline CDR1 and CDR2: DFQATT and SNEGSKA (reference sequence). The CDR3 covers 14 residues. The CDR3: CSARTGYVSYEQYF.

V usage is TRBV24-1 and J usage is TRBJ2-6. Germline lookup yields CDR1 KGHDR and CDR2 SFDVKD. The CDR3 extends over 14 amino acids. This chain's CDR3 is CATSENSGANVLTF.

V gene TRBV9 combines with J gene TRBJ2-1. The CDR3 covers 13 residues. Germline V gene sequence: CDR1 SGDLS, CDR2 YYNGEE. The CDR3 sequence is CASSVGSVNEQFF.

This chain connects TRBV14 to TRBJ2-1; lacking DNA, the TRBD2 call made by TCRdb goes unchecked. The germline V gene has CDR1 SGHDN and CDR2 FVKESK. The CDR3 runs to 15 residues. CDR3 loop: CASSTLAGEYNEQFF.

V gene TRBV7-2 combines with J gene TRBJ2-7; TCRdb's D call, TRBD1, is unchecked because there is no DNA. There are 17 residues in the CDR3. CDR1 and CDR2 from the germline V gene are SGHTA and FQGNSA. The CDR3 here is CASSLRGPGQGSYEQYF.

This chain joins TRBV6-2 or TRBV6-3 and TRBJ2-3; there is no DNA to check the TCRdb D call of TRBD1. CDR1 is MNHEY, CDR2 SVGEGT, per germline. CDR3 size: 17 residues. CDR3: CASSQYPGTGGTDTQYF.

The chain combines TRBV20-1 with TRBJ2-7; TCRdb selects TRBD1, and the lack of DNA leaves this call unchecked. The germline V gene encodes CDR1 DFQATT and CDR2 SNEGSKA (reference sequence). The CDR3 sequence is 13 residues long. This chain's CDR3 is CSAVRQGDYEQYF.

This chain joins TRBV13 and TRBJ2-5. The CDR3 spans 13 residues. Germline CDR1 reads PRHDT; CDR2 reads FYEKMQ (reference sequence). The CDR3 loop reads CASSSRDRKTQYF.

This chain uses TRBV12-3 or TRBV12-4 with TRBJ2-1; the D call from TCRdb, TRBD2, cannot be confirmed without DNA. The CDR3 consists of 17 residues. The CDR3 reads CASSSLASSGGRNEQFF.

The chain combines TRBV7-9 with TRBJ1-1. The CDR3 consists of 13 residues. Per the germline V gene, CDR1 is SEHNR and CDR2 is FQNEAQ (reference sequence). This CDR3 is CASSRRESTEAFF.

This CDR3 reads CASSWGAGANVLTF. This chain joins TRBV27 and TRBJ2-6; TCRdb returns TRBD1, unconfirmable since there is no DNA. This CDR3 spans 14 amino acids. The germline V gene has CDR1 MNHEY and CDR2 SMNVEV (reference sequence).

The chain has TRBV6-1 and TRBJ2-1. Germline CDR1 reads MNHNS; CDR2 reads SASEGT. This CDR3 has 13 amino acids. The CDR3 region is CASSGQRYNEQFF.

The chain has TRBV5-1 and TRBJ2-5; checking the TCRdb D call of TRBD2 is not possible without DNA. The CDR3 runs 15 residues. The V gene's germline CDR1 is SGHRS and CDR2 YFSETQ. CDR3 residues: CASSSTSGVQETQYF.

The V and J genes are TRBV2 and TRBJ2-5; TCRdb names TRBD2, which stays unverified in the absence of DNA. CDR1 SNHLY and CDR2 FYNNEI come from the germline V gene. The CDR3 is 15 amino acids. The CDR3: CASSEAPSGGGTQYF.